The present T cell receptor beta chain was sequenced within a study of identical twins. Findings of the study overall: Sharing of beta out-of-frame sequences by twins showed a weaker excess. Out-of-frame TCR alpha sharing in monozygotic twins exceeded recombination model predictions. Memory repertoires lacked the insertion deficit that abundant cord blood beta clonotypes showed.

TCRdb re-analysed the 5' RACE reads in MiXCR, keeping a single row per CDR3 protein. The sample shows about 240,000 distinct CDR3 sequences, roughly an eighth of them seen only once. This clonotype turned up a few times. What it recognizes is unknown. Healthy Caucasian individuals made up all the donors. Trimming removed 2 bases at V and 1 base at J, with 12 bases between. The CDR3 contains 15 residues. Germline V CDR1 and CDR2: SEHNR, FQNEAQ (reference sequence). The same sample was also used in a study of yellow fever vaccine responses in identical twins.

V usage is TRBV7-9 and J usage is TRBJ2-7, with D possibly matching TRBD2 (5 bases). The sequenced sample consisted of memory (CD45RO+) T cells sorted from blood. This TCR came from a woman aged 18-30 years in good health. The DNA of the CDR3 is TGTGCCAGCAGCTTAATCGGGGTTGGGTCCTACGAGCAGTACTTC. The encoded protein is CASSLIGVGSYEQYF. Using reference TRBV7-9 and TRBJ2-7 for the parts outside the CDR3, the full variable domain is DTGVSQNPRHKITKRGQNVTFRCDPISEHNRLYWYRQTLGQGPEFLTYFQNEAQLEKSRLLSDRFSAERPKGSFSTLEIQRTEQGDSAMYLCASSLIGVGSYEQYFGPGTRLTVT.